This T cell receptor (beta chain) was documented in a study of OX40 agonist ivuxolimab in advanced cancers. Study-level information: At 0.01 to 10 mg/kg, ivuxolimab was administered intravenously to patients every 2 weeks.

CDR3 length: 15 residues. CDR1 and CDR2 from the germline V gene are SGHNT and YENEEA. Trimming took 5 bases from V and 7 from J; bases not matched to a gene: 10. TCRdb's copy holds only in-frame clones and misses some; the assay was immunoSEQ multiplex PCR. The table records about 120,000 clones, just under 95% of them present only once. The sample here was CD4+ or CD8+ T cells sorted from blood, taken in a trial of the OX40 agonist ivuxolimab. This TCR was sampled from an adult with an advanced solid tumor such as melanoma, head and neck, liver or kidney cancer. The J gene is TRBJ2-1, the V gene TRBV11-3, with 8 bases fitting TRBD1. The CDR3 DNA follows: TGTGCCAGCAGCACCGGACAGGGAAGAGGAAATGAGCAGTTCTTC. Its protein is CASSTGQGRGNEQFF.